One T cell receptor beta chain is described in this entry. No antigen is known for it. No much larger clonotype is one base removed from it; base qualities were not supplied. Other nucleotide sequences from this sample produce the same CDR3. Donors were healthy HIV-negative adults with no recently reported acute infections or vaccinations. Only Caucasian adults living in Nashville, Tennessee, USA were represented among the donors. CD4+ T cells were enriched by magnetic negative selection; naive cells were then positively selected on CD45RA, and the negative fraction formed the memory subset. Blood was collected by leukapheresis, and PBMCs were isolated by Ficoll-Histopaque density gradient centrifugation and then cryopreserved in liquid nitrogen vapor phase. Purity and quantity of every magnetically sorted T cell population were checked by analytical flow cytometry. From each sorted fraction, genomic DNA was isolated and quantified by UV absorbance on a Nanodrop 2000c.

The germline V gene supplies CDR1 SGDLS and CDR2 YYNGEE. The CDR3 spans 13 residues, from the cysteine through the phenylalanine. Left in the record is the CDR3 DNA by itself, 39 bases read in frame from the first base. At the junction V is shortened by 3 bases and J by 0 bases, with 4 bases in between. The data were taken from a study of shared clonotypes between healthy human individuals (dated by TCRdb to 2018 to 2021). For the study in its entirety: The cohort included three men and two women between 18 and 49 years of age. Blood TCR repertoires of five healthy adults were deeply sequenced to estimate repertoire size and the extent of clonotype sharing between individuals. For each donor, CD4 naive and CD4 memory were each given three plates, CD8 naive was given two plates, and CD8 memory was given one plate. To increase sequencing depth and limit assay-specific biases, different laboratories used diverse techniques to prepare libraries and sequence TCR repertoires. Each donor's leukapheresis produced roughly between roughly 0.85 and 9.5 billion PBMCs.

On the study overall, not on this receptor specifically: Based on pairwise subsampling, the degree of clonotype sharing among donors was expected to be affected by sequencing depth. Rarefaction of sorted-subset datasets indicated incomplete sequencing despite the large sequencing depth. Only blood was sampled, and tissue TCR repertoires likely differ from those in blood. Larger estimated clonotype richness was generally found for naive subsets than for memory subsets. Compared with non-shared clonotypes, clonotypes shared by all four sorted-subset donors had higher generation probabilities. The genetic and exposure-history diversity represented was limited by the small number of donors. About 5% of naive CD4, approximately 3.7% of naive CD8, about 2.4% of memory CD4, and approximately 0.39% of memory CD8 clonotypes were shared across a handful of donors.

TCR CDR3 regions were amplified from genomic DNA by multiplex PCR using the deep immunoSEQ assay. Extracted genomic DNA from each cell subset was distributed evenly across all wells of several immunoSEQ 96-well plates, and each plate was treated as a replicate. For sorted subsets, approximately 190 ng genomic DNA, equal to tens of thousands of T cell genomes, was loaded into each replicate PCR. The purified libraries were quantified using a Qubit 3.0 fluorometer, sized with a Bioanalyzer 2100, and then quantified again using the KAPA Library Quantification kit. Every immunoSEQ 96-well plate was sequenced on a separate single-read 150-cycle Illumina NextSeq 550 flow cell. Per the authors' processing: Because only junctional sequences without quality scores were contained in the immunoSEQ output, filtering matching that applied to full-length reads could not be performed. To assign V/J genes and CDR3, sequences were annotated against IMGT germline references using PyIR, a Python wrapper for IgBLAST v1.9. Reads were filtered out if the reads had weak V/J assignments (E-value above 1e-6), no CDR3, stop codons, out-of-frame junctions, or ambiguous translated residues. V3J clonotypes were defined as sequences sharing an identical inferred V gene, J gene, and CDR3 amino acid sequence. Percentage overlap between repertoires was calculated by dividing the number of shared unique clonotypes by the size of the smaller repertoire. Three approaches were used to assess repertoire richness: RTK rarefaction, the Chao1 estimator, and Recon v2.1 estimates of unobserved clonotypes. Generation probabilities were computed with OLGA for all TCRbeta clonotypes obtained by the gDNA method from several donors. TCRdb took over this immuneACCESS table, retaining in-frame rearrangements with V and J assigned. Such tables are incomplete; in checked studies, under half of the missing clones stem from an unresolved V gene, and the remainder is unexplained. D and trimming come from the DNA, and the V and J calls and clone size come from that table. The sample table holds over a million clones, of which approximately 78% were seen once. The ten largest clones capture approximately 0.56% of the sample.

This chain joins TRBV9 to TRBJ1-3; there is no confident call for the D gene. What was sequenced was memory CD4+ T cells from PBMCs. The sample's cell subset or site, from its label and the paper: CD45RA-negative fraction. This clonotype was sampled from a man aged 18-30 years in good health. Some clones in this sample may be carry-over from other donors' samples. The CDR3 region reads CASSGASGNTIYF. The DNA reads TGTGCCAGCAGCGGGGCCTCTGGAAACACCATATATTTT.